A single sample is the source of the 24 T cell receptor beta chains below, sequenced in a study of CD8+ T cells in alopecia areata. After isolation, RNA underwent reverse transcription to generate cDNA as the sequencing template. TCRdb keeps only in-frame clones here, not all; method: immunoSEQ multiplex PCR. The sample lists more than 200,000 clones; roughly three fifths were seen once. Noted treatment: oral pan-JAK inhibitor, 5-10 mg twice daily. The sample in question was CD4+ T cells sorted from blood, obtained at approximately week 45, from a patient treated with tofacitinib. The receptors were gathered from a human donor with alopecia areata.

CDR3 protein: CASSGSGGDTQYF. The CDR3 nucleotides are TGTGCCAGCAGCGGTTCCGGGGGAGATACGCAGTATTTT. The chain employs TRBV5-6 and TRBJ2-3, with D possibly matching TRBD2 (6 bases). V shed 4 bases and J shed 5 bases, with 11 bases lying between them. There are 13 residues in the CDR3. Germline assignment: CDR1 SGHDT and CDR2 YYEEEE.

V usage is TRBV30 and J usage is TRBJ2-1; TRBD2 aligns across 12 bases. From germline, CDR1 is GTSNPN and CDR2 SVGIG (reference sequence). V lost 2 bases and J lost 6; bases outside the gene matches: 2. This CDR3 comprises 14 residues. CDR3 DNA: TGTGCCTGGAGTCTAGCGGGGGGGCCCAATGAGCAGTTCTTC. It is translated as CAWSLAGGPNEQFF.

The CDR3 nucleotides read TGTGCCAGCAGTGCCGGGACAGGGTTGACTGAAGCTTTCTTT. It codes for CASSAGTGLTEAFF. This sequence joins TRBV28 and TRBJ1-1, with 9 nucleotides matching TRBD1. Trimming cost V 5 bases and J 5 bases; bases outside gene matches: 6. Germline V gene sequence: CDR1 MDHEN, CDR2 SYDVKM. This CDR3 comprises 14 residues.

This clone was seen more than once but under ten times. The chain combines TRBV2 with TRBJ1-2; the D is unclear. The germline gives CDR1 SNHLY, CDR2 FYNNEI. The CDR3 contains 12 residues. The V end was cut by 4 bases, the J end by 3 bases, with 6 bases between. The CDR3 DNA sequence: TGTGCCAGCAGTGGGGGTGACTATGGCTACACCTTC. This gives the protein CASSGGDYGYTF.

The V gene is TRBV19, the J gene TRBJ1-2; D gene unclear. V lost 9 bases, J lost 2 bases, and 19 bases lay in between. The germline gives CDR1 LNHDA, CDR2 SQIVND (reference sequence). The CDR3 has 15 amino acids. CDR3 sequence (DNA): TGTGCCAGCCTTGGGAAAAGGACGATGAACTATGGCTACACCTTC. It specifies CASLGKRTMNYGYTF.

This sequence joins TRBV6-6 and TRBJ2-3, with D perhaps TRBD2 (5 bases). V was pared by 6 bases and J by 1 base, with 17 bases between. There are 16 residues in the CDR3. The germline V gene has CDR1 MNHNY and CDR2 SVGAGI (reference sequence). The CDR3 bases are TGTGCCAGCAGCCCTGCGAGCGGTAGGGGCACAGATACGCAGTATTTT. Translating gives CASSPASGRGTDTQYF.

The V and J genes are TRBV5-1 and TRBJ1-5; TRBD1 is a possible D gene (6 bases). This CDR3 comprises 15 residues. V was pared by 0 bases and J by 2 bases, with 9 bases between. CDR1 is SGHRS, CDR2 YFSETQ, per germline. The CDR3 DNA is TGCGCCAGCAGCTTGGAAGGGGGTCGCAATCAGCCCCAGCATTTT. This codes for CASSLEGGRNQPQHF.

The rearrangement uses TRBV18 and TRBJ2-3, with D unresolved. The V end lost 0 bases, the J end lost 5 bases, and 9 bases lay between the germline ends. This CDR3 comprises 14 residues. Germline loops: CDR1 KGHSH, CDR2 LQKENI. For the CDR3, the DNA is TGTGCCAGCTCACCACCCGCCAGGATAGATACGCAGTATTTT. Translated: CASSPPARIDTQYF.

The chain carries TRBV4-3 and TRBJ2-3, with D perhaps matching TRBD2 (7 bases). The V end was cut by 0 bases, the J end by 5 bases, with 15 bases between. The CDR3 is made up of 16 amino acids. Germline V lookup: CDR1 LGHNA, CDR2 YSLEER. CDR3 region: CASSQDWGGRGDTQYF. CDR3 coding DNA: TGCGCCAGCAGCCAAGATTGGGGGGGGCGGGGAGATACGCAGTATTTT.

The chain combines TRBV30 with TRBJ1-1; D perhaps matches TRBD1 (6 bases). This CDR3 contains 12 residues. From germline, CDR1 is GTSNPN and CDR2 SVGIG (reference sequence). Between the trimmed V and J ends, which lost 3 bases and 10 bases, there was a span of 15 bases. The DNA for the CDR3 is TGTGCCTGGAGAAACAGGGCTCGGGGAGCTTTCTTT. Protein sequence: CAWRNRARGAFF.

With regard to this clone: No conserved phenylalanine or tryptophan ends this CDR3, so it is likely a read error. The J gene is TRBJ1-1, the V gene TRBV7-9; D remains ambiguous. The CDR3 has 13 residues. Germline loops: CDR1 SEHNR, CDR2 FQNEAQ (reference sequence). V dropped 2 bases and J dropped 1 base, with 5 bases sitting between them. CDR3 nucleotides: TGTGCCAGCAGCTTATACGGGAACACTGAAGCTTTCCTT. Translated: CASSLYGNTEAFL.

V usage is TRBV7-2 and J usage is TRBJ1-1; D unclear. The germline gives CDR1 SGHTA, CDR2 FQGNSA. The CDR3 consists of 16 residues. Trimming pared 1 base from V and 7 bases from J, leaving 19 bases between. The CDR3 DNA reads TGTGCCAGCAGCTTAGGCCAGCTCATTAACACTGATGAAGCTTTCTTT. It yields the protein CASSLGQLINTDEAFF.

The V call is TRBV5-1, the J call TRBJ2-7; no clear D gene. The ends were cut back, 3 bases at V and 2 bases at J, with 9 bases in the middle. Germline-derived CDR1 and CDR2 are SGHRS and YFSETQ. The CDR3 extends over 13 amino acids. The CDR3 nucleotides read TGCGCCAGCAGCTCGGAGCTCACCTACGAGCAGTACTTC. Translating it yields CASSSELTYEQYF.

V gene TRBV2 combines with J gene TRBJ1-1, with 7 bases that match TRBD1. CDR3 length equals 15 residues. The germline gives CDR1 SNHLY, CDR2 FYNNEI. V was clipped by 7 bases and J by 0 bases; unmatched bases: 8. The CDR3 is CASTRDSRMNTEAFF. The CDR3 DNA follows: TGTGCCAGCACCCGGGACAGCCGAATGAACACTGAAGCTTTCTTT. The full variable domain, completed using reference TRBV2 and TRBJ1-1, is EPEVTQTPSHQVTQMGQEVILRCVPISNHLYFYWYRQILGQKVEFLVSFYNNEISEKSEIFDDQFSVERPDGSNFTLKIRSTKLEDSAMYFCASTRDSRMNTEAFFGQGTRLTVV.

This clone has a handful of counts. CDR3 region: CASSLIASEKLFF. The CDR3 DNA reads TGTGCCAGCAGTTTAATCGCCAGTGAAAAACTGTTTTTT. The chain combines TRBV27 with TRBJ1-4; the D is unclear. V shed 2 bases and J shed 7 bases, with 8 bases lying between them. Germline CDR1 MNHEY, CDR2 SMNVEV (reference sequence). The CDR3 sequence is 13 residues long.

The rearrangement uses TRBV10-3 and TRBJ2-1; maybe TRBD2 (5 bases). CDR1 is ENHRY, CDR2 SYGVKD, per germline. The CDR3 has 13 amino acids. V was pared by 7 bases and J by 9 bases, with 16 bases between. The DNA of the CDR3 is TGTGCCATCAATGATCTTCTAGGGAGTGAGCAGTTCTTC. Encoded protein: CAINDLLGSEQFF.

J is TRBJ1-5 and V is TRBV29-1; unclear D gene. Per the germline V gene, CDR1 is SQVTM and CDR2 is ANQGSEA. The V and J ends lost 6 bases and 5 bases respectively, with 11 bases between them. The CDR3 is made up of 12 amino acids. Here the CDR3 DNA reads TGCAGCGTCCTCGTAGCCGATCAGCCCCAGCATTTT. Amino acid sequence: CSVLVADQPQHF.

A few counts support this clone. The chain employs TRBV5-1 and TRBJ2-7; either TRBD1 or TRBD2 may fit D (6 bases each). Germline V gives CDR1 SGHRS, CDR2 YFSETQ. The V end was cut by 4 bases, the J end by 11 bases, with 19 bases between. The CDR3 spans 13 residues. The CDR3, as DNA: TGCGCCAGCAGCAGCCTGGGGGGCGGAGAGGAGTACTTC. Residues: CASSSLGGGEEYF.

There are many counts of this clone. The V gene is TRBV29-1, the J gene TRBJ1-1, with D unclear. V was shortened by 0 bases and J by 6 bases, with 17 bases between the two germline ends. CDR3 length: 15 residues. CDR1 and CDR2 (germline): SQVTM, ANQGSEA. The CDR3, as DNA: TGCAGCGTTGAAGACGTCAGGCCCAATGGGGCTGAAGCTTTCTTT. This codes for CSVEDVRPNGAEAFF.

The rearrangement uses TRBV7-2 and TRBJ2-1; D may be TRBD1 or TRBD2 (7 bases each). The length of the CDR3 is 17 residues. V lost 5 bases and J lost 6, with 23 bases in between. CDR1 is SGHTA and CDR2 is FQGNSA in the germline V gene. Written as DNA, the CDR3 is TGTGCCAGCAGCCCGTTGGGAGGGGGCGCGTCTAGCAATGAGCAGTTCTTC. Translated, it gives CASSPLGGGASSNEQFF.

The rearrangement uses TRBV7-9 and TRBJ1-5, with 7 positions matching TRBD1. The V and J ends lost 1 base and 3 bases, in that order; junction bases with no gene match: 3. From germline, CDR1 is SEHNR and CDR2 FQNEAQ (reference sequence). The CDR3 covers 15 residues. The CDR3 reads CASSLETGSNQPQHF. For the CDR3, the DNA is TGTGCCAGCAGCTTAGAGACAGGGTCCAATCAGCCCCAGCATTTT.

The chain recombines TRBV29-1 with TRBJ1-1; 8 nucleotides align to TRBD1. This CDR3 spans 14 amino acids. The V segment lost 5 bases and the J segment 0 bases; nucleotides outside the gene matches: 5. Germline assignment: CDR1 SQVTM and CDR2 ANQGSEA. CDR3 amino acids: CSVRTGSMNTEAFF. The DNA of the CDR3 is TGCAGCGTTCGGACAGGGTCGATGAACACTGAAGCTTTCTTT.

This chain uses TRBV5-1 with TRBJ2-7; the D gene is possibly TRBD1 (6 bases). Trimming stripped 4 bases from V and 2 bases from J, with 13 bases between. Germline V lookup: CDR1 SGHRS, CDR2 YFSETQ. CDR3 size: 14 residues. CDR3 DNA sequence: TGCGCCAGCAGCCAATCGACAGGCACCTACGAGCAGTACTTC. Amino acid sequence: CASSQSTGTYEQYF.

This clone was seen a handful of times. This sample also contains other DNA sequences that code for the same CDR3. This chain links TRBV5-1 with TRBJ2-5, with D possibly being TRBD2 (5 bases). Trimming cost V 0 bases and J 1 base, with 7 bases left between them. Per the germline V gene, CDR1 is SGHRS and CDR2 is YFSETQ. The CDR3 length is 14 residues. This CDR3 is CASSLGTSQETQYF. In nucleotides, the CDR3 is TGCGCCAGCAGCTTGGGGACTTCCCAAGAGACCCAGTACTTC.